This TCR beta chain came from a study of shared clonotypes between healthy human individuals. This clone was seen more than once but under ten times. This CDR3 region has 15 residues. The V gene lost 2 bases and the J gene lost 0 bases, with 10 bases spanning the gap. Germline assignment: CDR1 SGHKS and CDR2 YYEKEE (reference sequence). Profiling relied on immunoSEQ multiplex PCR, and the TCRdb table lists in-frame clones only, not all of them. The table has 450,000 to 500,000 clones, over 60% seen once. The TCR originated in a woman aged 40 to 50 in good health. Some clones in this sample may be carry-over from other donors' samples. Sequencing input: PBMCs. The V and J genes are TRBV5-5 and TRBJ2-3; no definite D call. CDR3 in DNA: TGTGCCAGCAGCTTTTCGTGGGCTAGCACAGATACGCAGTATTTT. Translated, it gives CASSFSWASTDTQYF.